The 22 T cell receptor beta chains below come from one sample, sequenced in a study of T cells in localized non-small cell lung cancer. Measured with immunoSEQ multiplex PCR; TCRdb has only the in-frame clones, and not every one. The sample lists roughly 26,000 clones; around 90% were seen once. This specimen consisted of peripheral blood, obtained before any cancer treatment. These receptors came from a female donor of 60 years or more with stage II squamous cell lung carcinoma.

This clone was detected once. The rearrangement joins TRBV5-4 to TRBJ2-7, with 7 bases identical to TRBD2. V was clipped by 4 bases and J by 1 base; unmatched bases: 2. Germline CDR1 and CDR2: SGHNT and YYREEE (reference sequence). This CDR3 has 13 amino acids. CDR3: CASSGGSSYEQYF. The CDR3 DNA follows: TGTGCCAGCAGCGGCGGGAGTTCCTACGAGCAGTACTTC.

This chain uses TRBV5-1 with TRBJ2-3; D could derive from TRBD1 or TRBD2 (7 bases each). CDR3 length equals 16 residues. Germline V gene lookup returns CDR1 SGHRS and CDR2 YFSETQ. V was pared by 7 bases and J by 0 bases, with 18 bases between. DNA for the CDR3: TGCGCCAGCCAGGGGGGGAGCGGGGATAGCACAGATACGCAGTATTTT. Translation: CASQGGSGDSTDTQYF.

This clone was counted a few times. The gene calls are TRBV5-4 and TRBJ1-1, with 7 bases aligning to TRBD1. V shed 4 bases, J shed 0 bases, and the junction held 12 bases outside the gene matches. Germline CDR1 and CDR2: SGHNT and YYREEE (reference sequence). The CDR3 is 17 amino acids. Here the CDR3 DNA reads TGTGCCAGCAGCCGTGGGACAGCCAACGCTCTGAACACTGAAGCTTTCTTT. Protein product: CASSRGTANALNTEAFF.

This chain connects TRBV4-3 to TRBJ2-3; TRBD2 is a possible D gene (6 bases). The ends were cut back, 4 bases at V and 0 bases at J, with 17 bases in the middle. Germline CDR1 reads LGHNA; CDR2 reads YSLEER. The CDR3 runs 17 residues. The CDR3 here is CASSREPTGGSTDTQYF. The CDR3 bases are TGCGCCAGCAGCCGCGAGCCGACCGGGGGAAGCACAGATACGCAGTATTTT.

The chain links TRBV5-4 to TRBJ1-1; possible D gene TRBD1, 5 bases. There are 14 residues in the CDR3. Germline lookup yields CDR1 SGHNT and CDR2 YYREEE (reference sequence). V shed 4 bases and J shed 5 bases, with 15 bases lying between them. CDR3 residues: CASSGGGGRTEAFF. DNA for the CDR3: TGTGCCAGCAGCGGGGGTGGGGGAAGGACTGAAGCTTTCTTT.

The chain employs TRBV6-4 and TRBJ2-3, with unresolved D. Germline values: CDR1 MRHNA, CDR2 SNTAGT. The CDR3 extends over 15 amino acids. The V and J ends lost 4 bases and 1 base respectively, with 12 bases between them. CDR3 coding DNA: TGTGCCAGCAGTGTGGAAGCGAGCCGCACAGATACGCAGTATTTT. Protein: CASSVEASRTDTQYF.

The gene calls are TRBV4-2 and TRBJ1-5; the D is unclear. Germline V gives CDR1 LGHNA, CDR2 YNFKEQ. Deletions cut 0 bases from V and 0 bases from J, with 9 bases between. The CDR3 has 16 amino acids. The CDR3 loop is CASSQETAYSNQPQHF. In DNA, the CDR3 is TGTGCCAGCAGCCAAGAAACAGCCTATAGCAATCAGCCCCAGCATTTT.

The CDR3, as DNA: TGCAGTCCGAAGCAGGGAAGGGAGTCGTGGTCTGGCTACACCTTC. Amino acid sequence: CSPKQGRESWSGYTF. The chain employs TRBV29-1 and TRBJ1-2, with a possible D match to TRBD1 (5 bases). Germline V gene data show CDR1 as SQVTM and CDR2 as ANQGSEA. There are 15 residues in the CDR3.

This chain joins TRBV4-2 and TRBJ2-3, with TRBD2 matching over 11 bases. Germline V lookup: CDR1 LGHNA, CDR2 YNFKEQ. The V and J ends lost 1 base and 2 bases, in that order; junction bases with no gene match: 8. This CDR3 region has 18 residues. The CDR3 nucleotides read TGTGCCAGCAGCCAAGCCCTAGCGGGGGGAGGGGTCACAGATACGCAGTATTTT. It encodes CASSQALAGGGVTDTQYF.

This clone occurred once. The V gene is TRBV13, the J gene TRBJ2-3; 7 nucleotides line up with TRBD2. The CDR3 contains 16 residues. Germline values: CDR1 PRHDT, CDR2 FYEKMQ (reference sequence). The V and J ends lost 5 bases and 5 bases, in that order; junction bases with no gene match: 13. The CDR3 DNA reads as TGTGCCAGCAGCATCTGGGACTATGAACTTTTAGATACGCAGTATTTT. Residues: CASSIWDYELLDTQYF.

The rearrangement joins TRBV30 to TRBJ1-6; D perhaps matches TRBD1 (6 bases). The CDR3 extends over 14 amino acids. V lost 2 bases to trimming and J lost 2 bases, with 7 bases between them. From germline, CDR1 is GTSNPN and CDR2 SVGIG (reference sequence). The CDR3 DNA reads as TGTGCCTGGAGTCGGGGGCCCTATAATTCACCCCTCCACTTT. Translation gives CAWSRGPYNSPLHF.

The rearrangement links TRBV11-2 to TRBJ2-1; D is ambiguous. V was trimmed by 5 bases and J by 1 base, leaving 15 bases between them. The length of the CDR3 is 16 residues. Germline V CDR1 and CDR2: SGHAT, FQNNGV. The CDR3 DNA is TGTGCCAGCAGCGCAAGGGTCCCCGTTTCCTACAATGAGCAGTTCTTC. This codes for CASSARVPVSYNEQFF.

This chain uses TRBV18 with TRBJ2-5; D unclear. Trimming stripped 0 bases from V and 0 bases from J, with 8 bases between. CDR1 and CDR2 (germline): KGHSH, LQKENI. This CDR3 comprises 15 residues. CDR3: CASSPPGSYQETQYF. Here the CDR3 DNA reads TGTGCCAGCTCACCACCGGGCAGTTACCAAGAGACCCAGTACTTC.

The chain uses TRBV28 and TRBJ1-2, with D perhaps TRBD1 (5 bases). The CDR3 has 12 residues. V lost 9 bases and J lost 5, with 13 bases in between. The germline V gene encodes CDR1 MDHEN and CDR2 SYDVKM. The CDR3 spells CASSGREYGYTF. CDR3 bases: TGTGCCAGTTCGGGACGGGAATATGGCTACACCTTC.

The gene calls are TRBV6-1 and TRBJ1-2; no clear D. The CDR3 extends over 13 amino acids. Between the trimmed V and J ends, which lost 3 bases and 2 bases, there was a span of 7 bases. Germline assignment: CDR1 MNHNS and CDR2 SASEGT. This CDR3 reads CASSDRENYGYTF. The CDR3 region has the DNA TGTGCCAGCAGTGATAGGGAAAACTATGGCTACACCTTC.

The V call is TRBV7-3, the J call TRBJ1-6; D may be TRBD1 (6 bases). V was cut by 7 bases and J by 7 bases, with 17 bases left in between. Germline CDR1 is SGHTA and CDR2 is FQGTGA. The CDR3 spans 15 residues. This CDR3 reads CASKQTGSLNSPLHF. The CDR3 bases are TGTGCCAGCAAACAGACAGGATCCCTCAATTCACCCCTCCACTTT. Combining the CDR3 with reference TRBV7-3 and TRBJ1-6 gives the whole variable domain GAGVSQTPSNKVTEKGKYVELRCDPISGHTALYWYRQSLGQGPEFLIYFQGTGAADDSGLPNDRFFAVRPEGSVSTLKIQRTERGDSAVYLCASKQTGSLNSPLHFGNGTRLTVT.

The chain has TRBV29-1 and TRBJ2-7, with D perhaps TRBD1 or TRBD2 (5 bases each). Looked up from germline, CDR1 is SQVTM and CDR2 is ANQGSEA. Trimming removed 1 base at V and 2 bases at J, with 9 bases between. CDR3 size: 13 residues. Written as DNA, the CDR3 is TGCAGCGTTGAAGGCGAGGGGACCTACGAGCAGTACTTC. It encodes CSVEGEGTYEQYF.

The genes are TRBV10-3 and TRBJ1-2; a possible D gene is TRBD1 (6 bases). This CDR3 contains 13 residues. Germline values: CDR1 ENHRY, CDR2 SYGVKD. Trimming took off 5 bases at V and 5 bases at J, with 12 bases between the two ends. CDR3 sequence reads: CAISQGSDYGYTF. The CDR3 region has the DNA TGTGCCATCAGTCAGGGGTCCGATTATGGCTACACCTTC.

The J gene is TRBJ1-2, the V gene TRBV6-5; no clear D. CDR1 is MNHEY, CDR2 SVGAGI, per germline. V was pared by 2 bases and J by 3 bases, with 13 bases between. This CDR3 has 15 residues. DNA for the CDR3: TGTGCCAGCAGTTACGCTAGATCGCCCCACTATGGCTACACCTTC. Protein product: CASSYARSPHYGYTF.

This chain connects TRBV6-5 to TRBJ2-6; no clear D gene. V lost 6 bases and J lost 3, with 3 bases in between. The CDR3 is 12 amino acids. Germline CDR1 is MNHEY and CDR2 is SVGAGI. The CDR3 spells CASRLGANVLTF. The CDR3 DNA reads TGTGCCAGCAGACTTGGGGCCAACGTCCTGACTTTC.

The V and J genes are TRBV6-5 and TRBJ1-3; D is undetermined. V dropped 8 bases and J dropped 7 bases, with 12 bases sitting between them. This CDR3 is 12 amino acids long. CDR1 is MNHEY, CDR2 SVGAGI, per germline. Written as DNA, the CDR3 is TGTGCCAGCGGCAGGTCGGGGAACACCATATATTTT. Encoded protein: CASGRSGNTIYF.

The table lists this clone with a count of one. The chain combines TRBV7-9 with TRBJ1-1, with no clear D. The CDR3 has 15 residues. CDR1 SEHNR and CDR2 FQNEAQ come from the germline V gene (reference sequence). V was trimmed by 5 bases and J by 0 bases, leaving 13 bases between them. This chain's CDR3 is CASSQTRSLNTEAFF. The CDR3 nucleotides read TGTGCCAGCAGCCAAACACGCAGCCTGAACACTGAAGCTTTCTTT.